This T cell receptor beta chain was sequenced during a study of blood T cell repertoires in COVID-19 (dated by TCRdb to 2018 to 2021). Regarding the complete study: Collaborator samples came from the United States, Italy and Spain and covered acute and convalescent phases of COVID-19. The material from the prospective study consisted of cDNA or gDNA derived from T cells, B-cell-depleted T cells, or PBMCs. The dataset comprised deeply sampled blood TCRbeta repertoires from subjects exposed to, actively infected with, or recovered from COVID-19. The repertoires were released in a freely available public database intended as a resource for research on the immune response to SARS-CoV-2. Samples came from the ongoing ImmuneRACE study (first 160 participants) plus 1,254 subjects from 6 global collaborators. The sample metadata nearly always contained a de-identified subject ID, COVID-19 status, age in years and sex. Where available, HLA class I and class II types were obtained from metadata supplied by the sample provider rather than from assay-based typing.

TCRbeta CDR3 regions were amplified from genomic DNA using the immunoSEQ Assay, a bias-controlled multiplex PCR. Per the original workflow: The number of nucleated cells in each sample was estimated from the amplification of reference gene primers within the assay. To quantify the absolute abundance of each unique TCRbeta CDR3 rearrangement, sequence reads were collapsed and filtered. For each sample, productive Simpson clonality was calculated as the square root of Simpson's diversity index across productive rearrangements. In TCRdb, the immuneACCESS table is reduced to in-frame sequences with V and J assigned. These tables do not hold every clone; where another copy was compared, an unresolved V gene accounts for under half, and the others remain unexplained. V and J calls and clone size come straight from that table; D and trimming were deduced from the DNA. The sample includes tens of thousands of clones, with around 83% observed a single time. Jointly, the top ten make up less than 25% of the sample.

Summary of the overall study and its limitations: The amount of clinical and demographic metadata varied by source and participant and was provided uncurated.

The germline V gene yields WSHSY for CDR1 and SAAADI for CDR2. Here V drops 2 bases and J drops 3 bases, and the junction holds 4 bases not matched to any gene. The CDR3 goes from the cysteine to the phenylalanine over 15 residues. Just the 45-base CDR3 DNA is kept, in frame starting at base 1. Collaborating institutions collected whole blood in K2EDTA tubes following their own protocols. For TCRbeta analysis, collaborator samples were shipped as frozen whole blood, as isolated PBMCs, or as DNA extracted from either sample type. Concerning this clone itself: Which antigen it targets is not known. Nothing much larger sits one base from this clone, and base qualities are not available.

The chain links TRBV10-2 with TRBJ2-7, and TRBD2 matches 10 of the central bases. Source material: peripheral blood. This TCR was sampled from a human donor with acute or convalescent COVID-19. The donor label of this sample is uncertain. CDR3 protein: CASSERASGSYEQYF. The bases are TGCGCCAGCAGTGAGCGGGCTAGCGGGAGCTACGAGCAGTACTTC.